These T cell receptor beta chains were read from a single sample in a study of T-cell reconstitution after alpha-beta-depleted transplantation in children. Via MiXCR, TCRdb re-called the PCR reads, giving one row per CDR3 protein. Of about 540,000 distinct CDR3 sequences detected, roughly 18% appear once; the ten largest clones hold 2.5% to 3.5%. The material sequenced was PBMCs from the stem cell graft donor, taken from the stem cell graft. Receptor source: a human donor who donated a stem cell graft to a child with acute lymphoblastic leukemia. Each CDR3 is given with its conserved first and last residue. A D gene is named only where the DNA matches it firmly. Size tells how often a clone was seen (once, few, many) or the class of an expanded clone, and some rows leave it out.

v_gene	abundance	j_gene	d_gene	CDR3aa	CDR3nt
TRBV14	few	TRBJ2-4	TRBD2	CASSQDGLAGAKNIQYF	TGTGCCAGCAGCCAGGATGGACTAGCGGGAGCCAAAAACATTCAGTACTTC
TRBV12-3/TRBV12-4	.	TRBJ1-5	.	CASSISRVQPQHF	TGTGCCAGCAGTATATCCAGGGTCCAGCCCCAGCATTTT
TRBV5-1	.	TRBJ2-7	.	CASSLYEQKIYEQYF	TGCGCCAGCAGCTTATACGAACAGAAGATATACGAGCAGTACTTC
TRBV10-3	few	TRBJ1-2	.	CAISDLNPYGYTF	TGTGCCATCAGTGATTTAAACCCCTATGGCTACACCTTC
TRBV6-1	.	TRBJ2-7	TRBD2	CASSPGLAGPPRKSYEQYF	TGTGCCAGCAGCCCCGGACTAGCGGGCCCCCCGCGTAAGAGCTACGAGCAGTACTTC
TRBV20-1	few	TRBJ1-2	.	CSARGNREFYGYTF	TGCAGTGCTAGGGGTAACAGGGAGTTCTATGGCTACACCTTC
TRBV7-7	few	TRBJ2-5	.	CASSSAHVAKETQYF	TGTGCCAGCAGCTCTGCGCATGTGGCAAAAGAGACCCAGTACTTC
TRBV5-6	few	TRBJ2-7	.	CASSLAGKWAYEQYF	TGTGCCAGCAGCTTGGCCGGAAAGTGGGCCTACGAGCAGTACTTC
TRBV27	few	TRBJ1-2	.	CASSLSAKGSYGYTF	TGTGCCAGCAGTTTATCGGCCAAGGGTTCCTATGGCTACACCTTC
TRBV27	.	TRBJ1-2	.	CASSYQQGHYGYTF	TGTGCCAGCAGTTACCAACAGGGCCACTATGGCTACACCTTC
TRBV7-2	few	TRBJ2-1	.	CASSLVTSYEQFF	TGTGCCAGCAGCTTAGTAACTAGCTATGAGCAGTTCTTC
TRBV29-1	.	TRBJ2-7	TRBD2	CSVAFVIAGGVHEQYF	TGCAGCGTCGCCTTTGTAATCGCGGGAGGCGTCCACGAGCAGTACTTC
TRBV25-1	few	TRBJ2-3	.	CASSEPGSNTQYF	TGTGCCAGCAGTGAACCGGGGTCCAATACGCAGTATTTT
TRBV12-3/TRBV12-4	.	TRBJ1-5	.	CASSLGAYSNQPQHF	TGTGCCAGCAGTTTGGGGGCTTATAGCAATCAGCCCCAGCATTTT
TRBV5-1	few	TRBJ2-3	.	CASSLEKSLDTQYF	TGCGCCAGCAGCTTGGAGAAGTCGCTAGATACGCAGTATTTT
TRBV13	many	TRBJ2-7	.	CASSLIGSYEQYF	TGTGCCAGCAGCTTAATCGGATCCTACGAGCAGTACTTC
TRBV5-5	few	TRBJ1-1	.	CASSLLGAPLNTEAFF	TGTGCCAGCAGCTTGCTGGGGGCCCCGTTGAACACTGAAGCTTTCTTT
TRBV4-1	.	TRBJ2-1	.	CASSQEGIAGYNEQFF	TGCGCCAGCAGCCAAGAGGGAATCGCTGGGTACAATGAGCAGTTCTTC
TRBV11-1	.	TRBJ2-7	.	CASSLSLWDEQYF	TGTGCCAGCAGCTTGTCTTTATGGGACGAGCAGTACTTC
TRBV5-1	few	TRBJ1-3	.	CASSLDGEGGNTIYF	TGCGCCAGCAGCTTGGATGGGGAAGGTGGAAACACCATATATTTT
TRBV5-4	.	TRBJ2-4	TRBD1	CASSPKPDRGLIGIQYF	TGTGCCAGCAGCCCCAAACCGGACAGGGGGCTGATAGGCATTCAGTACTTC
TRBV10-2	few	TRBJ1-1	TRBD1	CASRGQSYEYTEAFF	TGCGCCAGCAGGGGACAGAGCTATGAGTACACTGAAGCTTTCTTT
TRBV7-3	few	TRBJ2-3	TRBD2	CASSPGVWEGDTQYF	TGTGCCAGCAGCCCCGGTGTTTGGGAGGGGGATACGCAGTATTTT
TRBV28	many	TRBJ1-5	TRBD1	CASSLTGAANQPQHF	TGTGCCAGCAGCCTCACAGGGGCGGCCAATCAGCCCCAGCATTTT
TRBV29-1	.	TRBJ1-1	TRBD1	CSGAGQGTNTEAFF	TGCAGCGGCGCGGGACAGGGGACGAACACTGAAGCTTTCTTT